The 12 T cell receptor beta chains given below trace back to one sample, sequenced in a study of T cell responses to AZD1222 COVID-19 vaccine. Clones were read by immunoSEQ multiplex PCR, and TCRdb kept only the in-frame ones, dropping some. The repertoire holds about 180,000 clones, around 93% seen once, with under 1.1% in the top ten. The sequences come from peripheral blood, collected 28 days after the second dose of the MenACWY control vaccine. All receptors come from an adult who received the MenACWY meningococcal vaccine as a control.

The CDR3 is CASSYGNSPLHF. The CDR3 bases are TGTGCCAGTAGTTATGGGAATTCACCCCTCCACTTT. V and J are TRBV19 and TRBJ1-6; D remains ambiguous. V was shortened by 5 bases and J by 7 bases, with 6 bases between the two germline ends. The CDR3 length is 12 residues. The V gene's germline CDR1 is LNHDA and CDR2 SQIVND (reference sequence).

This chain connects TRBV7-8 to TRBJ1-5; possibly TRBD1 for D (5 bases). The length of the CDR3 is 13 residues. Germline loops: CDR1 SGHVS, CDR2 FQNEAQ. The V and J ends lost 3 bases and 6 bases respectively, with 9 bases between them. Written as DNA, the CDR3 is TGTGCCAGCAGCTTCCTCCAGGGTCAGCCCCAGCATTTT. It translates to CASSFLQGQPQHF.

The chain links TRBV6-5 to TRBJ2-6; D is ambiguous. Germline CDR1 MNHEY, CDR2 SVGAGI. V was clipped by 2 bases and J by 0 bases, with 5 bases between them. The CDR3 sequence is 15 residues long. For the CDR3, the DNA is TGTGCCAGCAGTTACACCGGCTCTGGGGCCAACGTCCTGACTTTC. It is translated as CASSYTGSGANVLTF.

J is TRBJ2-7 and V is TRBV5-1, with TRBD2 matching 12 bases. This CDR3 spans 15 amino acids. Germline V gives CDR1 SGHRS, CDR2 YFSETQ. Trimming cost V 6 bases and J 6 bases; bases outside gene matches: 10. The CDR3 bases are TGCGCCAGCAACTTACAGACTAGCGGGGGAAGCGAGCAGTACTTC. Residues: CASNLQTSGGSEQYF.

This clone was detected a few times. CDR3: CATSSPLDRVANTIYF. The CDR3 bases are TGTGCCACCAGCAGTCCCCTGGACAGGGTGGCAAACACCATATATTTT. The V call is TRBV15, the J call TRBJ1-3, with 8 positions matching TRBD1. Germline CDR1 LNHNV, CDR2 YYDKDF (reference sequence). The CDR3 contains 16 residues. Trimming removed 3 bases from V and 6 bases from J; junction bases left unmatched: 10.

V is TRBV6-5 and J is TRBJ1-2; 7 bases match TRBD1. Germline assignment: CDR1 MNHEY and CDR2 SVGAGI. The CDR3 has 13 amino acids. The V segment lost 4 bases and the J segment 8 bases; nucleotides outside the gene matches: 7. CDR3 nucleotide sequence: TGTGCCAGCAGTTTCACAGGGGAATTCGGCTACACCTTC. It is translated as CASSFTGEFGYTF.

The rearrangement links TRBV11-2 to TRBJ2-5; unclear D gene. This CDR3 has 13 amino acids. Trimming cost V 1 base and J 4 bases, with 7 bases left between them. Germline V gives CDR1 SGHAT, CDR2 FQNNGV. Written as DNA, the CDR3 is TGTGCCAGCAGCTTAGGGGTTCGAGAGACCCAGTACTTC. Encoded protein: CASSLGVRETQYF. Together with reference TRBV11-2 and TRBJ2-5, the CDR3 gives the full variable domain: EAGVAQSPRYKIIEKRQSVAFWCNPISGHATLYWYQQILGQGPKLLIQFQNNGVVDDSQLPKDRFSAERLKGVDSTLKIQPAKLEDSAVYLCASSLGVRETQYFGPGTRLLVL.

The V gene is TRBV4-3, the J gene TRBJ2-5; 8 bases match TRBD2. CDR1 is LGHNA and CDR2 is YSLEER in the germline V gene. Germline trimming cut 0 bases from V and 8 bases from J; bases unmatched to any gene: 5. CDR3 size: 14 residues. The CDR3 is CASSQDAAGATQYF. The CDR3 bases are TGCGCCAGCAGCCAAGATGCAGCGGGGGCCACCCAGTACTTC.

This clone was counted a single time. The CDR3 DNA sequence: TGTGCCAGCAGCTTAGCGGTCAGTTACTCTGGAAACACCATATATTTT. Amino acid sequence: CASSLAVSYSGNTIYF. V usage is TRBV7-8 and J usage is TRBJ1-3, with unresolved D. Trimming stripped 0 bases from V and 0 bases from J, with 9 bases between. This CDR3 region has 16 residues. Per germline, CDR1 SGHVS and CDR2 FQNEAQ.

The chain has TRBV6-5 and TRBJ1-1; D is possibly TRBD1 (5 bases). Trimming took 6 bases from V and 1 from J, leaving 12 bases between them. The CDR3 consists of 14 residues. Germline CDR1 reads MNHEY; CDR2 reads SVGAGI. The CDR3 protein is CASRYPGTNTEAFF. The CDR3 nucleotides are TGTGCCAGCAGATATCCCGGGACGAACACTGAAGCTTTCTTT.

The rearrangement uses TRBV5-1 and TRBJ2-6; D gene ambiguous. Germline values: CDR1 SGHRS, CDR2 YFSETQ. Trimming took 0 bases from V and 0 from J, leaving 4 bases between them. This CDR3 contains 15 residues. The CDR3 nucleotides read TGCGCCAGCAGCTTGGGGAACTCTGGGGCCAACGTCCTGACTTTC. Its protein product is CASSLGNSGANVLTF.

CDR3 loop: CASSLAVGSEKLFF. In DNA, the CDR3 is TGCGCCAGCAGCTTGGCCGTAGGCAGCGAAAAACTGTTTTTT. The V and J genes are TRBV5-1 and TRBJ1-4; D is uncertain. The CDR3 extends over 14 amino acids. The germline V and J ends were trimmed by 0 bases and 8 bases, with 11 bases remaining between them. Germline CDR1 reads SGHRS; CDR2 reads YFSETQ.